This T cell receptor (beta chain) came from a study of T-cell reconstitution after alpha-beta-depleted transplantation in children. A TCRbeta library incorporating unique molecular identifiers was prepared. TCRdb redid the calling of the PCR reads with MiXCR, one entry per CDR3 protein. The table lists 190,000 or so distinct CDR3 sequences, roughly 6.8% of them singletons. V was clipped by 3 bases and J by 4 bases; unmatched bases: 6. Germline V gene lookup returns CDR1 SEHNR and CDR2 FQNEAQ (reference sequence). CDR3 length: 17 residues. This clonotype appeared many times. V gene TRBV7-9 combines with J gene TRBJ2-2; 12 nucleotides match TRBD2. The receptor was derived from a human donor who donated a stem cell graft to a child with Wiskott-Aldrich syndrome. The material sequenced was PBMCs from the stem cell graft donor, taken from the stem cell graft. The CDR3 loop reads CASSLILAGGLTGELFF. In DNA, the CDR3 is TGTGCCAGCAGCTTGATCCTAGCGGGAGGGCTCACCGGGGAGCTGTTTTTT.